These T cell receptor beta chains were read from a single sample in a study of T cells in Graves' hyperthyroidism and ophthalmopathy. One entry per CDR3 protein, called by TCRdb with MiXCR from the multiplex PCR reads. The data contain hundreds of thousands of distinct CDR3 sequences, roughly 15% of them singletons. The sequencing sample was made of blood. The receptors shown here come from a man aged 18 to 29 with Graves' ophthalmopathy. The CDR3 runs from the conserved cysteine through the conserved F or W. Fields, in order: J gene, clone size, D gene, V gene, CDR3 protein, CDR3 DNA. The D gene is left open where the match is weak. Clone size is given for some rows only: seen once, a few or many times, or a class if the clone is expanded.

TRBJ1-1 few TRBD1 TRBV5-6 CASSQGAGPPEAFF TGTGCCAGCAGTCAGGGGGCAGGGCCCCCTGAAGCTTTCTTT
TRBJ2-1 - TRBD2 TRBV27 CASTPPGGYNEQFF TGTGCCAGCACCCCCCCGGGGGGTTACAATGAGCAGTTCTTC
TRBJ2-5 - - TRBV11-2 CASSLTPGILTQETQYF TGTGCCAGCAGCCTTACTCCGGGAATCCTCACGCAAGAGACCCAGTACTTC
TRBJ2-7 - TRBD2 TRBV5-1 CASSSFPILLAGGPPSYEQYF TGCGCCAGCAGCTCCTTTCCCATCCTACTAGCGGGAGGGCCTCCCTCCTACGAGCAGTACTTC
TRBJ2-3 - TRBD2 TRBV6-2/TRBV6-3 CASIDGLAGGAVYTQYF TGTGCCAGCATTGACGGGCTAGCGGGTGGGGCCGTCTATACGCAGTATTTT
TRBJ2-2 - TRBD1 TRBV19 CASRVRQGSDTGELFF TGTGCCAGTAGAGTTAGACAGGGATCGGACACCGGGGAGCTGTTTTTT
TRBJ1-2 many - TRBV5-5 CASSLAGAVNYGYTF TGTGCCAGCAGCTTGGCGGGGGCGGTGAACTATGGCTACACCTTC
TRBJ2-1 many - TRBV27 CASSPRGPNFIDEQFF TGTGCCAGCAGTCCCCGTGGCCCGAACTTTATCGATGAGCAGTTCTTC
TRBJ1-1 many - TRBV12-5 CASGLAGLNTEAFF TGTGCTAGTGGTTTGGCAGGATTGAACACTGAAGCTTTCTTT
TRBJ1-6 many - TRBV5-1 CASTQLDLNSPLHF TGCGCCAGCACCCAACTCGACCTTAATTCACCCCTCCACTTT
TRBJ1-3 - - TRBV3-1 CASSQTFGEFTGNTIYF TGTGCCAGCAGCCAAACTTTTGGGGAATTTACTGGAAACACCATATATTTT